Presented here are 9 T cell receptor beta chains from one specimen sequenced in a study of T cell repertoires in cytomegalovirus infection. Via MiXCR, TCRdb re-called the reads, giving one row per CDR3 protein. The repertoire holds more than 150,000 distinct CDR3 sequences, with roughly 20% as singletons. Sample: PBMCs. The origin of the receptors is a human donor in good health (CMV status not recorded). Some clones in this sample may be carry-over from other donors' samples.

The chain has TRBV19 and TRBJ1-1; 7 bases match TRBD1. V lost 7 bases to trimming and J lost 4 bases; unmatched junction nucleotides: 12. This CDR3 has 15 amino acids. Germline V gives CDR1 LNHDA, CDR2 SQIVND (reference sequence). This chain's CDR3 is CASTILQGKGTEAFF. CDR3 coding DNA: TGTGCCAGTACCATCTTACAGGGGAAAGGCACTGAAGCTTTCTTT.

The V gene is TRBV5-1, the J gene TRBJ2-5, with a possible D match to TRBD1 (6 bases). Germline CDR1 reads SGHRS; CDR2 reads YFSETQ. This CDR3 is 14 amino acids long. Trimming cost V 5 bases and J 4 bases, with 15 bases left between them. CDR3 DNA: TGCGCCAGCAGGCGGGCCTTAGGGGGAGAGACCCAGTACTTC. Translated, it gives CASRRALGGETQYF.

The chain joins TRBV28 to TRBJ2-7, with 10 bases aligning to TRBD1. The CDR3 is 15 amino acids. CDR1 MDHEN and CDR2 SYDVKM come from the germline V gene. The junction had 5 bases not matched to a gene; V was cut back by 3 bases and J by 3 bases. This CDR3 is CASSFPRDRGYEQYF. DNA for the CDR3: TGTGCCAGCAGTTTCCCGAGGGACAGGGGCTACGAGCAGTACTTC.

This clonotype showed up many times. V and J are TRBV7-9 and TRBJ2-1; D may correspond to TRBD1 or TRBD2 (5 bases each). V was trimmed by 7 bases and J by 10 bases, leaving 23 bases between them. CDR3 size: 15 residues. Germline assignment: CDR1 SEHNR and CDR2 FQNEAQ (reference sequence). CDR3 DNA sequence: TGTGCCAGCATGTTATCCGGGACCCTGAGTTTGGAGCAGTTCTTC. Translated, it gives CASMLSGTLSLEQFF.

This clonotype was observed a few times. The junction departs from the called germline gene at one end, perhaps through a read error. The rearrangement uses TRBV20-1 and TRBJ1-1, with D unclear. This CDR3 comprises 12 residues. Germline V gives CDR1 DFQATT, CDR2 SNEGSKA (reference sequence). CDR3 coding DNA: TGCAGTGCTAGAGATAATTGGCGTCCCGAACTTTTT. Translated, it gives CSARDNWRPELF.

This chain connects TRBV6-2 or TRBV6-3 to TRBJ1-1; D call uncertain. V lost 6 bases and J 10 bases, leaving 15 bases between the germline ends. In germline, CDR1 is MNHEY, CDR2 SVGEGT. The CDR3 extends over 12 amino acids. CDR3 DNA sequence: TGTGCCAGCAGGAGATATCAGTCTGGAGCTTTCTTT. Encoded protein: CASRRYQSGAFF.

The chain uses TRBV6-4 and TRBJ2-1, with TRBD2 matching 10 bases. V lost 2 bases to trimming and J lost 6 bases; unmatched junction nucleotides: 4. CDR1 and CDR2 from the germline V gene are MRHNA and SNTAGT. CDR3 length: 15 amino acids. For the CDR3, the DNA is TGTGCCAGCAGTGACCAGCGGGGGGGTGGCAATGAGCAGTTCTTC. Residues: CASSDQRGGGNEQFF.

This clonotype was seen only a few times. This sequence joins TRBV7-6 and TRBJ2-7; 12 nucleotides line up with TRBD2. V shed 7 bases, J shed 4 bases, and the junction held 17 bases outside the gene matches. CDR1 and CDR2 from the germline V gene are SGHVS and FNYEAQ. The CDR3 covers 18 residues. The CDR3 region has the DNA TGTGCCAGCACCCCCTCGGTCGCTAGCGGGAGGGCCATGTACGAGCAGTACTTC. This codes for CASTPSVASGRAMYEQYF.

A remark on this clonotype: A single base separates this from a much larger clone, so it may be a read error. The V call is TRBV5-1, the J call TRBJ2-7, with a tentative D call TRBD1 (6 bases). Germline CDR1 SGHRS, CDR2 YFSETQ. The CDR3 runs to 15 residues. CDR3 in DNA: TGCGCCTGCAGCTTGGACGGGCAGGGGCTCTACGAGCAGTACTTC. Amino acid sequence: CACSLDGQGLYEQYF.